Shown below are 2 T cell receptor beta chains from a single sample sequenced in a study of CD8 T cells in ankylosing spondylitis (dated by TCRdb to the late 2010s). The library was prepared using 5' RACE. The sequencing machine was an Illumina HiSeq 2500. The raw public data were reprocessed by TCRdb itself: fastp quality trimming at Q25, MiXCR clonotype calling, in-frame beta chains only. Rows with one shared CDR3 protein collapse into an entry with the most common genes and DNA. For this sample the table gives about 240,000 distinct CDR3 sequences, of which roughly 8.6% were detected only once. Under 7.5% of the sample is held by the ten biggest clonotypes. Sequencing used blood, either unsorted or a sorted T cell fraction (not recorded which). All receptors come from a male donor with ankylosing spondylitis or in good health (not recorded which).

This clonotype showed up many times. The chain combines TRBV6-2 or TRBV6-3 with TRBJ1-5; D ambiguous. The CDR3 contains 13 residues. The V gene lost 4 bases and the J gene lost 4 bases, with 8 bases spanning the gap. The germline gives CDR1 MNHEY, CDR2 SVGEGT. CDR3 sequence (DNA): TGTGCCAGCAGTTCGGACGTTAATCAGCCCCAGCATTTT. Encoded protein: CASSSDVNQPQHF.

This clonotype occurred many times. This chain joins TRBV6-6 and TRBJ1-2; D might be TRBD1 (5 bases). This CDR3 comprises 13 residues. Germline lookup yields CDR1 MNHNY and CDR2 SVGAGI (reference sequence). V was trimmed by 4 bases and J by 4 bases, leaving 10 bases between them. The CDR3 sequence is CASSLEGFYGYTF. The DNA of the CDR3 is TGTGCCAGCAGTTTGGAGGGGTTCTATGGCTACACCTTC.